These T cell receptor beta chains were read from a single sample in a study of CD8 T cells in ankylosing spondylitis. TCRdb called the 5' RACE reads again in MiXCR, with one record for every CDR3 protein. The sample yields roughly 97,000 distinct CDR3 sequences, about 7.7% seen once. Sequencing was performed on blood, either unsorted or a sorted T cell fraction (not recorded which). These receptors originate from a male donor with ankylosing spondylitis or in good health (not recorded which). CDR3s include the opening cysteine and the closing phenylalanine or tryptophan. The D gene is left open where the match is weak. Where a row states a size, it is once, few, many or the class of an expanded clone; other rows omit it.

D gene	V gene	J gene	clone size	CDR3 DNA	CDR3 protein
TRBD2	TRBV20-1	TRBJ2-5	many	TGCAGTGCTAGACCCCGGACTAGCGGCCTCGCGGAGACCCAGTACTTC	CSARPRTSGLAETQYF
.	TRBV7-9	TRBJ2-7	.	TGTGCCAGCAGCAGAAGCTCCCCAGGGGCGGGCGAGCAGTACTTC	CASSRSSPGAGEQYF
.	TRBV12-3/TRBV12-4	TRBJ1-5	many	TGTGCCAGCAGTTTCCGGGAAGGGGATCAGCCCCAGCATTTT	CASSFREGDQPQHF
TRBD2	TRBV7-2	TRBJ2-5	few	TGTGCCAGCAGCAGGACTAGCGGGGGGGCCCCGGAGACCCAGTACTTC	CASSRTSGGAPETQYF
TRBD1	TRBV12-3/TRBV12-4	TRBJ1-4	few	TGTGCCAGTACGATGACAGGGACTAATGAAAAACTGTTTTTT	CASTMTGTNEKLFF
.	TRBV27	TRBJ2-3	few	TGTGCCAGCAGTTTATCCTCGGGAGTGGTAGATACGCAGTATTTT	CASSLSSGVVDTQYF
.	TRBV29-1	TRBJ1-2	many	TGCAGCGTGGGGCCAGATCTTAACTATGGCTACACCTTC	CSVGPDLNYGYTF
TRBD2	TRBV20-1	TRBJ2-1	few	TGCAGTGCTAGAGATCGTCGAGCGGGAGGGTCGGGTGAGCAGTTCTTC	CSARDRRAGGSGEQFF
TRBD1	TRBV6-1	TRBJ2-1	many	TGTGCCAGCGCGCGGACAGGGAACAATGAGCAGTTCTTC	CASARTGNNEQFF
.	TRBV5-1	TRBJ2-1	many	TGCGCCAGCGCAGGGGGGCAGGGGATTGTCTACAATGAGCAGTTCTTC	CASAGGQGIVYNEQFF
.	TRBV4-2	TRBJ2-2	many	TGTGCCAGCAGCCAAGACATCGGGGGGAACACCGGGGAGCTGTTTTTT	CASSQDIGGNTGELFF
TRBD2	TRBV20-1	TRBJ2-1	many	TGCAGTGCTCCCCTTCTAGCGGGAGGGTCCAATGAGCAGTTCTTC	CSAPLLAGGSNEQFF
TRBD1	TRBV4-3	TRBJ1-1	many	TGCGCCAGCAGCCAAGGAGCAGGGGGAAACACTGAAGCTTTCTTT	CASSQGAGGNTEAFF
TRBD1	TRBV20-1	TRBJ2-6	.	TGCAGTGCAAGGACAGGGTTCGGGGCCAACGTCCTGACTTTC	CSARTGFGANVLTF
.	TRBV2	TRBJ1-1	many	TGTGCCAGCAGTGAGACAGACAACACTGAAGCTTTCTTT	CASSETDNTEAFF
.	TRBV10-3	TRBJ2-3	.	TGTGCCATCACTTCAGGGTTGGGAGATACGCAGTATTTT	CAITSGLGDTQYF
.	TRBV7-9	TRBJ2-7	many	TGTGCCAGCAGCTCCCGGACCGTTGGGTACGAGCAGTACTTC	CASSSRTVGYEQYF
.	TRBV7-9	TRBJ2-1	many	TGTGCCAGCAGCTTAACTGCTAGCTATAAGTTCTTC	CASSLTASYKFF
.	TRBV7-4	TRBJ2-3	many	TGTGCCAGCAGCTTTGGTGGGCCCCAAGTAACAGATACGCAGTATTTT	CASSFGGPQVTDTQYF
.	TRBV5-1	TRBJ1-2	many	TGCGCCAGCAGCTTGGCTGGGGAAGATGGCTACACCTTC	CASSLAGEDGYTF